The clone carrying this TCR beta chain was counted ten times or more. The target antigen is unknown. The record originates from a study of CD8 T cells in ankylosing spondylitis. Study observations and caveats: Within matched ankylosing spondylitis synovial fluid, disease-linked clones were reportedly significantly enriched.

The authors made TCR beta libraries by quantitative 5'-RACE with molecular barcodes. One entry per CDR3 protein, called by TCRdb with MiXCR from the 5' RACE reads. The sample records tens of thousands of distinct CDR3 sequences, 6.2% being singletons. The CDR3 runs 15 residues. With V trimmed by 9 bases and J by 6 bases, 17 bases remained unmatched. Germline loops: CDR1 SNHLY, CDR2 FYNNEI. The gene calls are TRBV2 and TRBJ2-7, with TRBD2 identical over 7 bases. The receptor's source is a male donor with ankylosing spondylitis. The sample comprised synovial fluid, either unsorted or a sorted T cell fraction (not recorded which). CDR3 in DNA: TGTGCCAGGGGAGAAATAAGCGGGATGACAGCCGAGCAGTACTTC. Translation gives CARGEISGMTAEQYF.